What follows are 20 T cell receptor beta chains derived from one specimen sequenced in a study of graft-versus-host responses after intestinal transplantation. Clones were read by immunoSEQ multiplex PCR, and TCRdb kept only the in-frame ones, dropping some. Among about 100,000 clones listed, approximately 90% were seen once. The material was PBMCs, obtained roughly 68 weeks after intestinal transplant. These TCRs come from a human patient who received an intestinal transplant, so some T cells may come from the graft donor.

This rearrangement joins TRBV5-6 to TRBJ1-3, with 8 bases aligning to TRBD1. After removal of 0 bases from V and 0 bases from J, the junction contained 5 bases not matched to a gene. Per the germline V gene, CDR1 is SGHDT and CDR2 is YYEEEE. The CDR3 covers 17 residues. CDR3 loop: CASSLATGAYSGNTIYF. In nucleotides, the CDR3 is TGTGCCAGCAGCTTGGCGACAGGGGCTTACTCTGGAAACACCATATATTTT.

The chain couples TRBV7-8 to TRBJ2-3, with no clear D. The germline CDR1 and CDR2 sequences are SGHVS and FQNEAQ. Deletions cut 2 bases from V and 6 bases from J, with 15 bases between. CDR3 length: 15 residues. This CDR3 reads CASSLSYSDVDTQYF. CDR3 nucleotide sequence: TGTGCCAGCAGCTTATCCTACAGTGACGTTGATACGCAGTATTTT.

This clone was observed once. The J gene is TRBJ1-5, the V gene TRBV7-3; tentative D call: TRBD1 (6 bases). The CDR3 extends over 19 amino acids. Germline V gene data show CDR1 as SGHTA and CDR2 as FQGTGA. Deletions cut 2 bases from V and 2 bases from J, with 22 bases between. The CDR3 sequence: CASSLGREKRGAGNQPQHF. CDR3 nucleotides: TGTGCCAGCAGCTTAGGGCGGGAAAAAAGGGGGGCGGGCAATCAGCCCCAGCATTTT.

This CDR3 reads CASSSILDVWEQYF. The CDR3 region has the DNA TGTGCCAGCAGTTCGATACTGGACGTTTGGGAGCAGTACTTC. V is TRBV27 and J is TRBJ2-7; D not resolved. Trimming stripped 4 bases from V and 7 bases from J, with 17 bases between. The V gene's germline CDR1 is MNHEY and CDR2 SMNVEV (reference sequence). This CDR3 region has 14 residues.

In its sample, this clone was seen a few times. A read error may account for a junction end that differs from germline. The CDR3 coding sequence is TGCGCCAGCAGGGGGAGGGACAGCAAAAGTCCCTTTACGGATTTT. The encoded protein is CASRGRDSKSPFTDF. This chain uses TRBV23-1 with TRBJ1-3; 7 bases line up with TRBD1. TRBV23-1 is filed as an ORF, its function uncertain. The CDR3 spans 15 residues.

The rearrangement links TRBV29-1 to TRBJ2-3, with D perhaps assigned TRBD1 or TRBD2 (5 bases each). Trimming stripped 5 bases from V and 0 bases from J, with 15 bases between. Germline V CDR1 and CDR2: SQVTM, ANQGSEA. This CDR3 spans 15 amino acids. This chain's CDR3 is CSVRGDDVSTDTQYF. For the CDR3, the DNA is TGCAGCGTTCGAGGGGATGACGTTAGCACAGATACGCAGTATTTT.

V and J are TRBV11-2 and TRBJ2-5; 7 positions agree with TRBD1. The J call may be wrong; the DNA end is better matched by TRBJ2-7. CDR3 length: 16 residues. CDR1 and CDR2 (germline): SGHAT, FQNNGV. This CDR3 reads CASSPASGGFAYEQYF. The CDR3 DNA reads as TGTGCCAGCAGCCCCGCCTCAGGGGGATTCGCCTACGAGCAGTACTTC.

J is TRBJ1-2 and V is TRBV4-1; D is possibly TRBD1 (5 bases). Germline V gene sequence: CDR1 MGHRA, CDR2 YSYEKL. This CDR3 has 13 amino acids. The ends were cut back, 4 bases at V and 7 bases at J, with 13 bases in the middle. Here the CDR3 reads CASSRDREFGYTF. DNA for the CDR3: TGCGCCAGCAGCCGGGACCGGGAATTTGGCTACACCTTC.

The rearrangement links TRBV11-3 to TRBJ1-2; D perhaps matches TRBD1 (5 bases). The CDR3 sequence is 14 residues long. Germline V gene sequence: CDR1 SGHNT, CDR2 YENEEA. Trimming cost V 2 bases and J 3 bases, with 10 bases left between them. CDR3 residues: CASSLCQGYYGYTF. Here the CDR3 DNA reads TGTGCCAGCAGCTTATGCCAGGGTTACTATGGCTACACCTTC.

CDR3 protein: CASSAGQNTDTQYF. CDR3 nucleotide sequence: TGTGCCAGCAGCGCCGGACAGAACACAGATACGCAGTATTTT. This chain connects TRBV9 to TRBJ2-3; D possibly corresponds to TRBD1 (6 bases). V gave up 3 bases and J gave up 2 bases, with 10 bases separating them. The CDR3 has 14 amino acids. Per the germline V gene, CDR1 is SGDLS and CDR2 is YYNGEE.

This clone has more than one count but fewer than ten. At one of its ends the junction is not consistent with the germline gene, which may arise from a read error. The V and J genes are TRBV29-1 and TRBJ2-7, with 7 bases aligning to TRBD2. The germline V gene encodes CDR1 SQVTM and CDR2 ANQGSEA. This CDR3 region has 13 residues. CDR3 sequence: CCVVTSARGEQYF. In DNA form, the CDR3 reads TGCTGCGTTGTAACTAGCGCGCGGGGCGAGCAGTACTTC.

The chain is built from TRBV19 and TRBJ1-5; perhaps TRBD1 as D (6 bases). CDR3 length: 14 residues. Germline V gene lookup returns CDR1 LNHDA and CDR2 SQIVND (reference sequence). V shed 3 bases and J shed 1 base, with 7 bases lying between them. CDR3 coding DNA: TGTGCCAGTAGTATGGGGGGCAGCAATCAGCCCCAGCATTTT. Its translation: CASSMGGSNQPQHF.

The chain couples TRBV6-5 to TRBJ1-2; maybe TRBD1 (5 bases). Trimming removed 2 bases at V and 5 bases at J, with 12 bases between. The CDR3 covers 14 residues. CDR1 is MNHEY, CDR2 SVGAGI, per germline. The CDR3 DNA follows: TGTGCCAGCAGTTACAGCAGGGTCGGGTATGGCTACACCTTC. Its translation: CASSYSRVGYGYTF.

The CDR3 reads CASSPTENQPQHF. Here the CDR3 DNA reads TGTGCCAGCTCACCGACGGAGAATCAGCCCCAGCATTTT. This chain links TRBV18 with TRBJ1-5; D remains unclear. This CDR3 comprises 13 residues. Germline V gene sequence: CDR1 KGHSH, CDR2 LQKENI. V was trimmed by 3 bases and J by 4 bases, leaving 7 bases between them.

This clone was found once. The rearrangement joins TRBV7-9 to TRBJ2-1; D remains ambiguous. V shed 5 bases and J shed 8 bases, with 10 bases lying between them. Germline assignment: CDR1 SEHNR and CDR2 FQNEAQ (reference sequence). This CDR3 comprises 12 residues. This chain's CDR3 is CASSRSRDEQFF. The CDR3 nucleotides read TGTGCCAGCAGCAGAAGCCGGGATGAGCAGTTCTTC.

The chain joins TRBV6-6 to TRBJ1-4, with a weak D call TRBD1 (6 bases). Trimming stripped 5 bases from V and 1 base from J, with 11 bases between. The germline gives CDR1 MNHNY, CDR2 SVGAGI (reference sequence). The length of the CDR3 is 15 residues. CDR3 sequence reads: CASSRTGKTNEKLFF. In DNA form, the CDR3 reads TGTGCCAGCAGTCGCACAGGGAAAACTAATGAAAAACTGTTTTTT.

The gene calls are TRBV27 and TRBJ2-1; 7 positions agree with TRBD1. V trimming: 7 bases; J trimming: 2 bases; junction bases outside the gene matches: 2. There are 13 residues in the CDR3. Germline V gene data show CDR1 as MNHEY and CDR2 as SMNVEV (reference sequence). CDR3 residues: CASMGQPYNEQFF. CDR3 DNA: TGTGCCAGCATGGGACAGCCCTACAATGAGCAGTTCTTC.

There are a few counts of this clone. This CDR3 reads CASSLGRTARIEQYF. The CDR3 DNA reads TGTGCCAGCAGCTTAGGCAGGACAGCGAGGATCGAGCAGTACTTC. V is TRBV7-8 and J is TRBJ2-7, with D maybe TRBD1 (6 bases). CDR3 length equals 15 residues. Germline loops: CDR1 SGHVS, CDR2 FQNEAQ. V gave up 1 base and J gave up 6 bases, with 16 bases separating them. Looking up the rest from reference TRBV7-8 and TRBJ2-7 gives the full variable domain: GAGVSQSPRYKVAKRGQDVALRCDPISGHVSLFWYQQALGQGPEFLTYFQNEAQLDKSGLPSDRFFAERPEGSVSTLKIQRTQQEDSAVYLCASSLGRTARIEQYFGPGTRLTVT.

The CDR3 DNA reads as TGCGCCAGCAGCTTGGGCAGGTATGGGACTGAAGCTTTCTTT. Encoded protein: CASSLGRYGTEAFF. V and J are TRBV5-1 and TRBJ1-1; D not certain. From germline, CDR1 is SGHRS and CDR2 YFSETQ. The V gene lost 0 bases and the J gene lost 5 bases, with 11 bases spanning the gap. CDR3 length: 14 amino acids.

The chain links TRBV15 to TRBJ2-4; D is undetermined. Per germline, CDR1 LNHNV and CDR2 YYDKDF (reference sequence). The V gene lost 6 bases and the J gene lost 11 bases, with 23 bases spanning the gap. This CDR3 contains 15 residues. The chain's CDR3 is CATSSNPGRSLLQYF. CDR3 bases: TGTGCCACCAGTTCTAACCCCGGACGGTCCCTACTTCAGTACTTC.